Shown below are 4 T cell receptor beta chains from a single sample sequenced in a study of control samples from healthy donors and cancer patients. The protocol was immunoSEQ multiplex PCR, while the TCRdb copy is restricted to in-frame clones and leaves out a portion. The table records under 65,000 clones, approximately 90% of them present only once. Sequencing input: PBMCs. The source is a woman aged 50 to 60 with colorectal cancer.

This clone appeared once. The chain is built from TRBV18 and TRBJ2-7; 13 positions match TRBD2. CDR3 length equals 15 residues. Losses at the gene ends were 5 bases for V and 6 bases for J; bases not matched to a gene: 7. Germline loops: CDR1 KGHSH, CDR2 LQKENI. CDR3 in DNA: TGTGCCAGCTCATCATGGACTAGCGGGAGCTCCGAGCAGTACTTC. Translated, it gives CASSSWTSGSSEQYF.

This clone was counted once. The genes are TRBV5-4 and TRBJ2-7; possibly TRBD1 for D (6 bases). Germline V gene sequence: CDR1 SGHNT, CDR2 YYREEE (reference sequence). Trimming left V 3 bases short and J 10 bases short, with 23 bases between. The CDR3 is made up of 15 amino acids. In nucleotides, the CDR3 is TGTGCCAGCAGCTCGACAGGACAAGGGGAGTATAAACAGTACTTC. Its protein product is CASSSTGQGEYKQYF.

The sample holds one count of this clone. The CDR3 nucleotides read TGCGCCAGCAGCTCAAGCTGGACAGGCATGAACACTGAAGCTTTCTTT. This translates into CASSSSWTGMNTEAFF. This chain links TRBV5-1 with TRBJ1-1; 7 nucleotides align to TRBD1. The CDR3 totals 16 residues. Germline CDR1 SGHRS, CDR2 YFSETQ. The trim removed 3 bases at V and 0 bases at J, leaving 8 bases unmatched.

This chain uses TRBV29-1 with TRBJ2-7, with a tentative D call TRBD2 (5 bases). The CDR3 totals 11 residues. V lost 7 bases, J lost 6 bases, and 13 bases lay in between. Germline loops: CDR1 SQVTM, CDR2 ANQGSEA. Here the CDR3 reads CSAARDGEQYF. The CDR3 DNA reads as TGCAGCGCGGCGAGGGATGGCGAGCAGTACTTC.